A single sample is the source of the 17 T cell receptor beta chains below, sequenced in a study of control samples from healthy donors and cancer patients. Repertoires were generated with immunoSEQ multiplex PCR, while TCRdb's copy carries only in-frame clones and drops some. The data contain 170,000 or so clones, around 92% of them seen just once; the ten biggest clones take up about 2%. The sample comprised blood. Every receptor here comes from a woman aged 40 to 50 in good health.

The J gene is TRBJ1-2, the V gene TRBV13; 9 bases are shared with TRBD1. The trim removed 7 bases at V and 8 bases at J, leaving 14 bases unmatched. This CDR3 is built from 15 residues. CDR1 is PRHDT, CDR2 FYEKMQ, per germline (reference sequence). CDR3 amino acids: CASTADRGSSGGYTF. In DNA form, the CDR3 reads TGTGCCAGCACCGCGGACAGGGGAAGCAGTGGAGGCTACACCTTC.

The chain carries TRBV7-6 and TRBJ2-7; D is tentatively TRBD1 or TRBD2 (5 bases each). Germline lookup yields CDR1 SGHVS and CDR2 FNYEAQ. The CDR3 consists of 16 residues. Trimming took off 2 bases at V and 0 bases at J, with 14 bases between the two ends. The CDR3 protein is CASSLNTGPVSYEQYF. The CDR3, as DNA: TGTGCCAGCAGCTTAAATACGGGACCGGTCTCCTACGAGCAGTACTTC. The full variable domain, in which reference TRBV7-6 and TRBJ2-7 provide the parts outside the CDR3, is GAGVSQSPRYKVTKRGQDVALRCDPISGHVSLYWYRQALGQGPEFLTYFNYEAQQDKSGLPNDRFSAERPEGSISTLTIQRTEQRDSAMYRCASSLNTGPVSYEQYFGPGTRLTVT.

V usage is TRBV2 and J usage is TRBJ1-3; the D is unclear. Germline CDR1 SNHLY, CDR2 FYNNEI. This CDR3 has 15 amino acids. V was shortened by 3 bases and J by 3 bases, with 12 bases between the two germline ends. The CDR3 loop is CASSDSFWGGNTIYF. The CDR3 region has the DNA TGTGCCAGCAGTGACTCCTTCTGGGGTGGAAACACCATATATTTT.

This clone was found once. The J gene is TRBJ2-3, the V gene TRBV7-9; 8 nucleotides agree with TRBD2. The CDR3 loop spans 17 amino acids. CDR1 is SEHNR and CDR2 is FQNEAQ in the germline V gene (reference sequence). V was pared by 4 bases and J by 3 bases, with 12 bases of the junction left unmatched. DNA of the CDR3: TGTGCCAGCAGCTCGACCAGTATAGCGGGGTTAACAGATACGCAGTATTTT. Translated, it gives CASSSTSIAGLTDTQYF.

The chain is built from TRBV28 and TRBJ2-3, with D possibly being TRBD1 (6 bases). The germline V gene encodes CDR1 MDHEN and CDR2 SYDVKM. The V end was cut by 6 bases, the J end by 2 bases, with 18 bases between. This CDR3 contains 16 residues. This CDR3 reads CASRPNRVTFTDTQYF. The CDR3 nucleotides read TGTGCCAGCAGGCCCAACAGGGTGACTTTCACAGATACGCAGTATTTT. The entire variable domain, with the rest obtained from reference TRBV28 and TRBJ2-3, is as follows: DVKVTQSSRYLVKRTGEKVFLECVQDMDHENMFWYRQDPGLGLRLIYFSYDVKMKEKGDIPEGYSVSREKKERFSLILESASTNQTSMYLCASRPNRVTFTDTQYFGPGTRLTVL.

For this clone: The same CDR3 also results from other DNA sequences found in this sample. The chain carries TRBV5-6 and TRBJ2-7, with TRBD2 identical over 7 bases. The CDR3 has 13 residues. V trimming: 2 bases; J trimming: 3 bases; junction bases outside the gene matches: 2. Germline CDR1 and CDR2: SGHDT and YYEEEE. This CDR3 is CASSFGGGYEQYF. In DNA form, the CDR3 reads TGTGCCAGCAGCTTTGGCGGGGGCTACGAGCAGTACTTC. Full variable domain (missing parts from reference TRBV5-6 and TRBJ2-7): DAGVTQSPTHLIKTRGQQVTLRCSPKSGHDTVSWYQQALGQGPQFIFQYYEEEERQRGNFPDRFSGHQFPNYSSELNVNALLLGDSALYLCASSFGGGYEQYFGPGTRLTVT.

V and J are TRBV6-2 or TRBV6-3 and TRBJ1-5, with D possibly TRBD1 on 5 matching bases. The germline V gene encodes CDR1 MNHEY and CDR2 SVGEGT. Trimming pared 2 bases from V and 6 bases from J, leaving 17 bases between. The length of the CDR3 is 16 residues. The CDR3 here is CASSYGAPGIPQPQHF. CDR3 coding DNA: TGTGCCAGCAGTTACGGCGCCCCAGGGATTCCTCAGCCCCAGCATTTT.

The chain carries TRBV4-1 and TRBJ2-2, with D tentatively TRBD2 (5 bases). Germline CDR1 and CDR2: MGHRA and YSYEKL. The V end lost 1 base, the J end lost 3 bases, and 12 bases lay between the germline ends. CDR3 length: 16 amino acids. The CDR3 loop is CASSQVERGYTGELFF. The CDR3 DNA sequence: TGCGCCAGCAGCCAAGTGGAACGGGGATACACCGGGGAGCTGTTTTTT.

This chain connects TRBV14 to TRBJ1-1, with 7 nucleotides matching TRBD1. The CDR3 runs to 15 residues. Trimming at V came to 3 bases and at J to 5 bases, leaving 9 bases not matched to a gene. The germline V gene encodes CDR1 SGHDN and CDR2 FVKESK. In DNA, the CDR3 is TGTGCCAGCAGCCAGAGACAGGGAGGGAAAACTGAAGCTTTCTTT. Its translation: CASSQRQGGKTEAFF.

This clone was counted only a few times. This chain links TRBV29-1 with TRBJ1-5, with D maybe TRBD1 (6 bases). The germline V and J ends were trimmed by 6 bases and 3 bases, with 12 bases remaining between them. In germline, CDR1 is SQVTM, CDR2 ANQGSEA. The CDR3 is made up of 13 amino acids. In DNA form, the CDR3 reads TGCAGCGTGCGGACAGCTGACAATCAGCCCCAGCATTTT. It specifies CSVRTADNQPQHF.

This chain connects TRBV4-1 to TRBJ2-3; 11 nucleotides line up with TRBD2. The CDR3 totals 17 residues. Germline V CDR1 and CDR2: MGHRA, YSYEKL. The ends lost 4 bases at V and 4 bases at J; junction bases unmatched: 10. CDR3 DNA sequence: TGCGCCAGCAGCCCATTTCTACTAGCGGGGGTATCAGATACGCAGTATTTT. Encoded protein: CASSPFLLAGVSDTQYF.

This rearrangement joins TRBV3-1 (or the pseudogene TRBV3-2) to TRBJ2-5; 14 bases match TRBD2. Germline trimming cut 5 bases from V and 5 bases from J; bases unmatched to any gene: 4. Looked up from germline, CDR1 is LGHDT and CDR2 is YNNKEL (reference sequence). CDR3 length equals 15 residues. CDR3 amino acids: CASSSGLAGGETQYF. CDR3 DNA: TGTGCCAGCAGCAGCGGACTAGCGGGGGGTGAGACCCAGTACTTC.

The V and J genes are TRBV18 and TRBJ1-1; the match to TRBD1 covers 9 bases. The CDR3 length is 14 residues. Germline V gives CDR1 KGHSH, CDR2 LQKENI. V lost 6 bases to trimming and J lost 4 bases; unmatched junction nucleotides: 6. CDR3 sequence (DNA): TGTGCCAGCTCCTTACAGGGGGCGAGCACTGAAGCTTTCTTT. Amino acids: CASSLQGASTEAFF.

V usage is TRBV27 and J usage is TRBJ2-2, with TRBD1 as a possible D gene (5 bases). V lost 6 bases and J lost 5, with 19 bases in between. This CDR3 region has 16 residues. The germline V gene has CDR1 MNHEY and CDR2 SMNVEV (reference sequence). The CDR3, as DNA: TGTGCCAGCAGGCCTCAGGGAAGGGTCGGGACCGGGGAGCTGTTTTTT. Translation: CASRPQGRVGTGELFF.

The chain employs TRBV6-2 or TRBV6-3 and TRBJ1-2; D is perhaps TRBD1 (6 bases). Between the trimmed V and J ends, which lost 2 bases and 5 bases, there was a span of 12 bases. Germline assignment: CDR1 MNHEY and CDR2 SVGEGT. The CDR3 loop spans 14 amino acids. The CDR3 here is CASSYAGQSYGYTF. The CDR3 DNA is TGTGCCAGCAGTTACGCCGGACAGTCTTATGGCTACACCTTC.

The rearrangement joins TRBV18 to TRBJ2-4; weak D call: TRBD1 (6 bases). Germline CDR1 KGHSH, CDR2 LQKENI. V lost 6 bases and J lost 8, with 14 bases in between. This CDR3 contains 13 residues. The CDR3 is CASSRRTEYIQYF. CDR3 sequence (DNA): TGTGCCAGCTCCCGGCGGACAGAGTACATTCAGTACTTC.

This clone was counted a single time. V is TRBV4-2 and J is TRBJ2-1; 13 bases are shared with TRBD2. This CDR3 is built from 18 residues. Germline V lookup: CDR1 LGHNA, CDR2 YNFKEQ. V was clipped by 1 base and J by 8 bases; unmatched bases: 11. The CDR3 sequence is CASSQAATSGGLVHEQFF. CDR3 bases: TGTGCCAGCAGCCAAGCGGCGACTAGCGGGGGGTTGGTCCATGAGCAGTTCTTC.